These 6 T cell receptor beta chains were all obtained from the same sample, sequenced in a study of blood T cell repertoires in COVID-19 (dated by TCRdb to the early 2020s). Library prep was done by the immunoSEQ multiplex PCR assay. The table comes from immuneACCESS by way of TCRdb, which keeps in-frame sequences with V and J called. Part of the clones is missing from these tables; in studies checked, under half for an unresolved V gene and the rest for unknown reasons. The sample table lists some 250,000 clones, approximately 86% of them with a count of one. The ten largest clonotypes hold about 5% of the sample. Material: peripheral blood. The receptor source for this set is an older woman with COVID-19, enrolled during active disease.

The J gene is TRBJ1-1, the V gene TRBV14; TRBD1 aligns across 12 bases. Unmatched junction bases numbered 6, after V lost 3 bases and J lost 7 bases. The germline gives CDR1 SGHDN, CDR2 FVKESK. This CDR3 region has 15 residues. The CDR3, as DNA: TGTGCCAGCAGCCACCGGGACAGGGGGCATGTTGAAGCTTTCTTT. It translates to CASSHRDRGHVEAFF.

DNA for the CDR3: TGTGCCAGCCGGGACAGGGGATACGAGCAGTACTTC. This codes for CASRDRGYEQYF. This chain uses TRBV27 with TRBJ2-7; 10 nucleotides align to TRBD1. The CDR3 is 12 amino acids. V was clipped by 8 bases and J by 4 bases; unmatched bases: 2. Germline V gene sequence: CDR1 MNHEY, CDR2 SMNVEV (reference sequence).

The rearrangement uses TRBV2 and TRBJ1-1, with 8 bases that match TRBD1. CDR3 length: 14 residues. The trim removed 6 bases at V and 4 bases at J, leaving 7 bases unmatched. CDR1 is SNHLY and CDR2 is FYNNEI in the germline V gene. This CDR3 reads CASRQRQGSTEAFF. CDR3 nucleotide sequence: TGTGCCAGCAGACAAAGACAGGGGAGCACTGAAGCTTTCTTT.

The chain couples TRBV19 to TRBJ1-5; 8 positions match TRBD1. The CDR3 totals 18 residues. Germline values: CDR1 LNHDA, CDR2 SQIVND (reference sequence). V shed 5 bases, J shed 6 bases, and the junction held 18 bases outside the gene matches. The CDR3 spells CASSARGVGQGAVQPQHF. CDR3 sequence (DNA): TGTGCCAGTAGTGCCCGAGGGGTCGGGCAGGGGGCGGTTCAGCCCCAGCATTTT.

V usage is TRBV10-1 and J usage is TRBJ2-3; 7 positions agree with TRBD2. With 1 base clipped from V and 3 bases from J, the junction kept 7 bases outside the gene matches. Germline V lookup: CDR1 WNHNN, CDR2 SYGVQD (reference sequence). This CDR3 spans 16 amino acids. The CDR3 loop is CASSELSSGGTDTQYF. CDR3 bases: TGCGCCAGCAGTGAGTTGTCTAGCGGAGGGACAGATACGCAGTATTTT.

The chain joins TRBV18 to TRBJ1-6; weak D call: TRBD1 (6 bases). With 4 bases removed from V and 10 bases from J, the gap between germline ends came to 14 bases. The CDR3 spans 14 residues. Germline V gives CDR1 KGHSH, CDR2 LQKENI. The CDR3 loop is CASSLRQDESPLHF. The DNA of the CDR3 is TGTGCCAGCTCACTAAGACAGGACGAGTCACCCCTCCACTTT. Full variable domain (rest looked up from reference TRBV18 and TRBJ1-6): NAGVMQNPRHLVRRRGQEARLRCSPMKGHSHVYWYRQLPEEGLKFMVYLQKENIIDESGMPKERFSAEFPKEGPSILRIQQVVRGDSAAYFCASSLRQDESPLHFGNGTRLTVT.